This TCR beta chain stems from a study of T cells in women clearing cervical HPV infection. Profiled with immunoSEQ multiplex PCR; TCRdb holds only in-frame clones, not every one. The listing contains just over 20,000 clones. CDR1 is SGHTA and CDR2 is FQGNSA in the germline V gene. V was pared by 5 bases and J by 4 bases, with 9 bases between. The CDR3 consists of 12 residues. Details on this clone: The CDR3 goes on 3 residues after the read ends, and that part is filled in from the germline J gene.

Source material: blood buffy coat. The clonotype was recovered from a woman aged 18-69 years with a cervical HPV16 infection that either progressed to CIN3+ or cleared (not recorded which). This chain connects TRBV7-2 to TRBJ2-7, with D perhaps TRBD1 (6 bases). The DNA read from the CDR3 is TGTGCCAGCAGCCCTGACAGGTACGAG. This translates into CASSPDRYE. The entire CDR3 is CASSPDRYEQYF.